Presented here are 11 T cell receptor beta chains from one specimen sequenced in a study of spatial heterogeneity in lung cancer. Study results and caveats: Tumor mutation count correlated with how many alpha and beta TCRs expanded intratumorally.

Time point indicated: sample taken at primary tumor resection. MiXCR was run by TCRdb on the 5' RACE reads, yielding one entry per CDR3 protein. The sample records about 12,000 distinct CDR3 sequences, over 4.5% being singletons. These receptors' targets are unknown. The sample consisted of lung tumor tissue, taken at surgery. Receptors were obtained from a male donor with early-stage non-small cell lung cancer.

The table lists this clonotype with many counts. Since it is a stray read in a library aimed at alpha chains, this beta chain has a size that is not meaningful. CDR3 loop: CSARAASIAKNIQYF. The CDR3 DNA reads TGCAGTGCTAGAGCTGCTTCGATTGCCAAAAACATTCAGTACTTC. The J gene is TRBJ2-4, the V gene TRBV20-1; D unclear. The germline V and J ends were trimmed by 1 base and 1 base, with 11 bases remaining between them. Germline V gene data show CDR1 as DFQATT and CDR2 as SNEGSKA (reference sequence). CDR3 length equals 15 residues.

There are many counts of this clonotype. For a library built for alpha chains, this beta chain is a stray read; little rests on its size. This sequence joins TRBV28 and TRBJ1-3; D is perhaps TRBD1 (6 bases). Between the trimmed V and J ends, which lost 7 bases and 2 bases, there was a span of 12 bases. CDR3 size: 14 residues. CDR1 and CDR2 from the germline V gene are MDHEN and SYDVKM. Here the CDR3 reads CASNRGLPGNTIYF. The CDR3, as DNA: TGTGCCAGCAACCGGGGGCTACCTGGAAACACCATATATTTT.

With regard to this clonotype: As an off-target read in a library built for alpha chains, this beta chain has a frequency of little significance. The chain links TRBV4-2 to TRBJ2-3; D is unclear. Germline-derived CDR1 and CDR2 are LGHNA and YNFKEQ. Deletions cut 0 bases from V and 6 bases from J, with 7 bases between. The CDR3 sequence is 13 residues long. Here the CDR3 DNA reads TGTGCCAGCAGCCAAGATTCTCGGGATACGCAGTATTTT. Amino acids: CASSQDSRDTQYF.

This clonotype was observed at least ten times. Little can be read into the size of this beta chain, an off-target read in a library designed for alpha chains. The V and J genes are TRBV20-1 and TRBJ2-1; 10 positions match TRBD2. The germline gives CDR1 DFQATT, CDR2 SNEGSKA (reference sequence). This CDR3 is 15 amino acids long. Unmatched junction bases numbered 7, after V lost 3 bases and J lost 5 bases. This CDR3 reads CSASILAGDHNEQFF. DNA of the CDR3: TGCAGTGCTAGTATCCTAGCGGGGGACCACAATGAGCAGTTCTTC.

This clonotype showed up many times. In a library made to pick up alpha chains, this beta chain is a stray read with a size that means little. The rearrangement joins TRBV18 to TRBJ1-2, with TRBD1 as a possible D gene (5 bases). Looked up from germline, CDR1 is KGHSH and CDR2 is LQKENI. The CDR3 is made up of 13 amino acids. The V end was cut by 3 bases, the J end by 6 bases, with 11 bases between. The CDR3 DNA reads as TGTGCCAGCTCACCCCAAGGGGCTGATGGCTACACCTTC. It translates to CASSPQGADGYTF.

At least ten counts were recorded for this clonotype. This beta chain is an unintended read in a library built for alpha chains; its size means little. The chain links TRBV20-1 to TRBJ2-7; TRBD1 matches at 8 bases. This CDR3 comprises 14 residues. Germline V gene lookup returns CDR1 DFQATT and CDR2 SNEGSKA (reference sequence). Losses at the gene ends were 3 bases for V and 3 bases for J; bases not matched to a gene: 7. The CDR3 reads CSASTGQGFYEQYF. The CDR3 DNA is TGCAGTGCTAGTACCGGACAGGGATTCTACGAGCAGTACTTC.

This clonotype has a count of ten or more. This beta chain lies outside the target of a library built for alpha chains; its clone size means little. The chain is built from TRBV24-1 and TRBJ1-1; D may be TRBD1 (6 bases). The CDR3 length is 13 residues. From germline, CDR1 is KGHDR and CDR2 SFDVKD. V was cut by 6 bases and J by 3 bases, with 10 bases left in between. CDR3 sequence: CATSTRGDTEAFF. CDR3 bases: TGTGCCACCAGTACTAGGGGGGACACTGAAGCTTTCTTT.

This clonotype was picked up a small number of times. Since the library was made to target alpha chains, this beta chain is a stray read and its abundance is not meaningful. V usage is TRBV3-1 and J usage is TRBJ1-1; D is undetermined. CDR1 is LGHDT and CDR2 is YNNKEL in the germline V gene (reference sequence). Trimming left V 0 bases short and J 1 base short, with 12 bases between. This CDR3 has 16 amino acids. The CDR3 reads CASSQDRIGPNTEAFF. CDR3 coding DNA: TGTGCCAGCAGCCAAGATCGGATAGGTCCGAACACTGAAGCTTTCTTT. Together with reference TRBV3-1 and TRBJ1-1, the CDR3 gives the full variable domain: DTAVSQTPKYLVTQMGNDKSIKCEQNLGHDTMYWYKQDSKKFLKIMFSYNNKELIINETVPNRFSPKSPDKAHLNLHINSLELGDSAVYFCASSQDRIGPNTEAFFGQGTRLTVV.

This clonotype showed up just a few times. This beta chain came through as a stray read in a library set up for alpha chains, and its size says little. The chain links TRBV18 to TRBJ2-7; perhaps TRBD1 as D (6 bases). Trimming left V 2 bases short and J 3 bases short, with 17 bases between. Germline CDR1 and CDR2: KGHSH and LQKENI. The CDR3 runs 16 residues. In DNA form, the CDR3 reads TGTGCCAGCTCACCAAGGTCGATGGGGGCGAACTACGAGCAGTACTTC. This gives the protein CASSPRSMGANYEQYF.

A word on this clonotype: This sequence may be a read error, since a much larger clone differs from it by one base. This beta chain appears as a stray read in a library generated for alpha chains; its size is not informative. V gene TRBV28 combines with J gene TRBJ2-7, with TRBD2 as a possible D gene (5 bases). CDR3 length: 12 amino acids. Trimming shortened V by 11 bases and J by 5 bases, and 16 bases separated the two germline ends. CDR1 is MDHEN and CDR2 is SYDVKM in the germline V gene. The CDR3 protein is CAGTHTRDEQYF. CDR3 DNA: TGTGCCGGCACCCACACGAGGGACGAGCAGTACTTC.

Ten or more counts support this clonotype. Found in a library prepared for alpha chains, this beta chain is an off-target read, and its abundance has little meaning. V and J are TRBV20-1 and TRBJ2-5; D is perhaps TRBD2 (6 bases). This CDR3 has 12 amino acids. The V gene lost 6 bases and the J gene lost 9 bases, with 17 bases spanning the gap. Germline V gives CDR1 DFQATT, CDR2 SNEGSKA (reference sequence). Here the CDR3 DNA reads TGCAGTGCCCTAGGACAAGAGCGGGCCCAGTACTTC. Translation gives CSALGQERAQYF.